This note documents a single T cell receptor beta chain sequence. This entry is derived from a study of blood T cell repertoires in COVID-19. Source study methods: Reference gene primer amplification gave nucleated cell count estimates. Sequencing was performed with immunoSEQ multiplex PCR; in TCRdb, only in-frame clones are kept and a portion is missing. D and trimming come from the DNA, and the V and J calls and clone size come from that table. The sample has 130,000 or so clones; just under 80% are singletons. The CDR3 is 13 amino acids. Deletions cut 5 bases from V and 7 bases from J, with 14 bases between. CDR1 is MGHRA and CDR2 is YSYEKL in the germline V gene.

Sequencing was carried out using peripheral blood. The V gene is TRBV4-1, the J gene TRBJ1-2; TRBD1 is a possible D gene (6 bases). The TCR was taken from a human donor in a cohort sampled during active COVID-19. CDR3 nucleotides: TGCGCCAGCAGCACCGGGACATTGAGTGGCTACACCTTC. This encodes CASSTGTLSGYTF.